The rows below give T cell receptor beta chains drawn from one sample of a study of shared clonotypes between healthy human individuals. Repertoires were generated with immunoSEQ multiplex PCR, while TCRdb's copy carries only in-frame clones and drops some. In the table there are 2,500,000 or so clones, roughly 93% of which are singletons. Sequencing was performed on naive CD4+ T cells from PBMCs. The receptors originated from a man aged 18 to 35 in good health. Some clones in this sample may be carry-over from other donors' samples. Both conserved end residues are part of each CDR3. Each record gives: CDR3 DNA, CDR3 protein, V gene, J gene, clone size, D gene. A D gene is named only where the DNA matches it firmly. Where a row states a size, it is once, few, many or the class of an expanded clone; other rows omit it.

TGTGCCACCAGCAGAGATGGAAAGTACCACGAGCAGTACTTC	CATSRDGKYHEQYF	TRBV15	TRBJ2-7	-	-
TGCGCCAGCAGCTTAGCGGCCAACTCCTACAATGAGCAGTTCTTC	CASSLAANSYNEQFF	TRBV5-1	TRBJ2-1	-	-
TGTGCCGACGGGGGGATGACCTACAATGAGCAGTTCTTC	CADGGMTYNEQFF	TRBV28	TRBJ2-1	-	TRBD2
TGTGCCAGCAGCTTCCTAAGCGGGCTTAGCACAGATACGCAGTATTTT	CASSFLSGLSTDTQYF	TRBV7-6	TRBJ2-3	-	-
TGTGCCAGCAGCCAAGATCAGCTAGCGGGAGGGCTAGATACGCAGTATTTT	CASSQDQLAGGLDTQYF	TRBV4-2	TRBJ2-3	-	TRBD2
TGTGCCAGCAGTTACCAGGGACTAGCGGGGTACGAGCAGTACTTC	CASSYQGLAGYEQYF	TRBV6-5	TRBJ2-7	-	TRBD2
TGTGCCAGCAGCCCCCAGGCGGGTCTTCAGGTCAACGAGCAGTACTTC	CASSPQAGLQVNEQYF	TRBV27	TRBJ2-7	once	-
TGTGCCAGCTCACCGGGACAGGGAGATAGCAATCAGCCCCAGCATTTT	CASSPGQGDSNQPQHF	TRBV18	TRBJ1-5	once	TRBD1
TGTGCCAGCTACCCGGAGGGTAGGGCCAACGTCCTGACTTTC	CASYPEGRANVLTF	TRBV27	TRBJ2-6	-	-
TGTGCCAGCAGGGGTGCCGGGACAGGGTTACATGGCTACACCTTC	CASRGAGTGLHGYTF	TRBV5-4	TRBJ1-2	-	TRBD1
TGTGCCAGCAGCGTAGTCTCAGGGGGCGGCGGCTACACCTTC	CASSVVSGGGGYTF	TRBV9	TRBJ1-2	-	TRBD1
TGCGCCAGCAGCCCTAGCGGGAGGGTGGCGGGCACAGATACGCAGTATTTT	CASSPSGRVAGTDTQYF	TRBV5-1	TRBJ2-3	-	TRBD2
TGTGCCAGCAGCTCAGGAGGGACTGAAGCTTTCTTT	CASSSGGTEAFF	TRBV2	TRBJ1-1	-	-
TGTGCCAGCAGTTACTCGGCCGGGACAGGGGCCTACGAGCAGTACTTC	CASSYSAGTGAYEQYF	TRBV6-5	TRBJ2-7	-	TRBD1
TGTGCCAGCAGTTCGGTAGGAAACACCATATATTTT	CASSSVGNTIYF	TRBV6-6	TRBJ1-3	-	-
TGTGCCAGCAGCTCGGGATCCAACAATGAGCAGTTCTTC	CASSSGSNNEQFF	TRBV5-6	TRBJ2-1	-	-
TGTGCCAGCAGCTTGGGGGGGCAAAGCAATCAGCCCCAGCATTTT	CASSLGGQSNQPQHF	TRBV5-4	TRBJ1-5	once	-
TGTGCCAGCAGTGTTGGGCAGGCCAGCACCGCATACCACTACGAGCAGTACTTC	CASSVGQASTAYHYEQYF	TRBV2	TRBJ2-7	-	-
TGCGCCAGCAGCTTGGTGGGACAGATGAACACTGAAGCTTTCTTT	CASSLVGQMNTEAFF	TRBV5-1	TRBJ1-1	-	TRBD1
TGTGCCAGCAGCTCCTCCGGGACAGGGTATGAAAAACTGTTTTTT	CASSSSGTGYEKLFF	TRBV7-2	TRBJ1-4	-	TRBD1
TGTGCCAGCAGCTTAAATCCGGGCAGGGTATATGAGACCCAGTACTTC	CASSLNPGRVYETQYF	TRBV11-1	TRBJ2-5	-	-
TGCGCCAGCAGCCAAGGACTGGCGGGAGGGGAGACCCAGTACTTC	CASSQGLAGGETQYF	TRBV4-1	TRBJ2-5	-	TRBD2
TGTGCCAGCAGTTTTCCCGCAGGGGGGGGCGGGGAGACCCAGTACTTC	CASSFPAGGGGETQYF	TRBV28	TRBJ2-5	-	-
TGTGCCAGCAGCTCCCAGACGACCGGGGAGCTGTTTTTT	CASSSQTTGELFF	TRBV11-2	TRBJ2-2	few	-
TGTGCCAGCAGTGATCGTACGGGGTCCTACGAGCAGTACTTC	CASSDRTGSYEQYF	TRBV28	TRBJ2-7	-	-
TGTGCCAGCAGCCAAGCAGGAATAGCGGGAGGGAGACACGAGCAGTACTTC	CASSQAGIAGGRHEQYF	TRBV14	TRBJ2-7	-	TRBD2
TGTGCCAGCGAGGGACTAGCGGTTGGGGGGAATGAGCAGTTCTTC	CASEGLAVGGNEQFF	TRBV30	TRBJ2-1	-	TRBD2
TGTGCCAGCAGGAACCACGGGACAGCCTACGAGCAGTACTTC	CASRNHGTAYEQYF	TRBV6-5	TRBJ2-7	-	TRBD1
TGTGCCAGCAGCTTAATTGGCTATCAAGAGACCCAGTACTTC	CASSLIGYQETQYF	TRBV7-2	TRBJ2-5	-	-
TGTGCCAGCAGCAACGGTGACGGGAGCACCTACGAGCAGTACTTC	CASSNGDGSTYEQYF	TRBV21-1	TRBJ2-7	-	-
TGTGCCAGCAGAAGAACCCGGGACGTCTACGAGCAGTACTTC	CASRRTRDVYEQYF	TRBV6-5	TRBJ2-7	-	-
TGTGCCTGGAGTGTACGGCCGTCTGGGGCCAACGTCCTGACTTTC	CAWSVRPSGANVLTF	TRBV30	TRBJ2-6	once	-
TGCGCCAGCAGCTTCAGCCTAGATACGCAGTATTTT	CASSFSLDTQYF	TRBV5-1	TRBJ2-3	-	-
TGTGCCAGCAGCCCCCGGGACAGCTACACAGATACGCAGTATTTT	CASSPRDSYTDTQYF	TRBV11-1	TRBJ2-3	-	TRBD1
TGCGCCAGCAGCTTGGGGAGGGGACAGGGTAGCCCAGATACGCAGTATTTT	CASSLGRGQGSPDTQYF	TRBV5-1	TRBJ2-3	-	TRBD1
TGTGCCTCACTGGCTAGCGCCCTTTACAATGAGCAGTTCTTC	CASLASALYNEQFF	TRBV7-2	TRBJ2-1	-	-